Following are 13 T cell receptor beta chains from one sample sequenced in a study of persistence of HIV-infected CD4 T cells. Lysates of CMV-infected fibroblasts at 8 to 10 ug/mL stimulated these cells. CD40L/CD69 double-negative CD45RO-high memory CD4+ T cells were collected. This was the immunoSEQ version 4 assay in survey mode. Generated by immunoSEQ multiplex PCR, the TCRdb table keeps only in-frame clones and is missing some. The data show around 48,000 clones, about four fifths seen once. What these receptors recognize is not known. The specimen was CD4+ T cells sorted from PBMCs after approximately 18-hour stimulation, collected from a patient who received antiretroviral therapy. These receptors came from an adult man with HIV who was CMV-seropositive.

The CDR3 region is CASREGRNTGELFF. The CDR3 DNA follows: TGCGCCAGCAGGGAGGGAAGGAACACCGGGGAGCTGTTTTTT. The chain combines TRBV10-2 with TRBJ2-2; a possible D gene is TRBD2 (6 bases). Germline V lookup: CDR1 WSHSY, CDR2 SAAADI. The CDR3 sequence is 14 residues long. Trimming pared 6 bases from V and 1 base from J, leaving 9 bases between.

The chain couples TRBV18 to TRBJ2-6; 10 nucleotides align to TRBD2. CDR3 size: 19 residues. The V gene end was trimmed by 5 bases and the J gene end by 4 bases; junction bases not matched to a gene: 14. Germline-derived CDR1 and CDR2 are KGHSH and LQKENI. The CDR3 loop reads CASSALPSGSSVGANVLTF. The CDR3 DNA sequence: TGTGCCAGCTCAGCCCTCCCTAGCGGGAGTTCTGTGGGGGCCAACGTCCTGACTTTC.

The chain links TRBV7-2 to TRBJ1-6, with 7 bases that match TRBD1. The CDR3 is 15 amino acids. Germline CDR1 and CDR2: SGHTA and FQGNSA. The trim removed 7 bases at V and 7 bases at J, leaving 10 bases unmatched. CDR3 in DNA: TGTGCCAGCAACAAAAACAGGGGAGGCAATTCACCCCTCCACTTT. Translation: CASNKNRGGNSPLHF.

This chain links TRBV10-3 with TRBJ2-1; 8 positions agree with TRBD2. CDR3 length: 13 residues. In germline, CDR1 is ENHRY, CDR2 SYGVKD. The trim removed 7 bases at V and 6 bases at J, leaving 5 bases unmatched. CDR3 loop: CAITSGQTNEQFF. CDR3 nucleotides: TGTGCCATCACTAGCGGGCAAACCAATGAGCAGTTCTTC.

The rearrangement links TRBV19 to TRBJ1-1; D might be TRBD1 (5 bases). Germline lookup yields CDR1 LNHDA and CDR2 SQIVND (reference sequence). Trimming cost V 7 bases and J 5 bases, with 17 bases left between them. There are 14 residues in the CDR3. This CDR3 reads CASTPRGASTEAFF. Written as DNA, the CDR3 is TGTGCCAGTACCCCTAGAGGGGCCAGTACTGAAGCTTTCTTT.

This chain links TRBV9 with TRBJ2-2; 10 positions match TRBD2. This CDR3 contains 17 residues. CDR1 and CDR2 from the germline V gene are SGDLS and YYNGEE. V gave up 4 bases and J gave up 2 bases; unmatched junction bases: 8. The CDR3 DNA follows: TGTGCCAGCAGCCCTTCAGGACTAGCGGTTAACACCGGGGAGCTGTTTTTT. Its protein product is CASSPSGLAVNTGELFF.

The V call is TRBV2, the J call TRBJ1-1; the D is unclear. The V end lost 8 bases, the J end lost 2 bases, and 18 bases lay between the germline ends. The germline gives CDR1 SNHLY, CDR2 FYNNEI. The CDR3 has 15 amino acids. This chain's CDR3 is CASSAEGRFNTEAFF. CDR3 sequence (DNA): TGTGCCAGCTCGGCGGAGGGAAGGTTCAACACTGAAGCTTTCTTT.

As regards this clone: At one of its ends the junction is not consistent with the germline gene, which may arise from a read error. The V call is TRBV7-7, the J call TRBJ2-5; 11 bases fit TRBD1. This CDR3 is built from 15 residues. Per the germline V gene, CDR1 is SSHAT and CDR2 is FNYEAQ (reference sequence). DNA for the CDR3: TGTGCTAGCAGTTCCGGGACAGGGGGGGGAGAGACCCAGTACTTC. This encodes CASSSGTGGGETQYF.

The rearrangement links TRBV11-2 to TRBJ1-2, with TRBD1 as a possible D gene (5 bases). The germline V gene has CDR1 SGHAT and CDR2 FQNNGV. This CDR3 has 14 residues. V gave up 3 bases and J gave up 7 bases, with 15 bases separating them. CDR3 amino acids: CASSFEVGGSGYTF. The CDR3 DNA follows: TGTGCCAGCAGCTTTGAGGTCGGGGGATCTGGCTACACCTTC.

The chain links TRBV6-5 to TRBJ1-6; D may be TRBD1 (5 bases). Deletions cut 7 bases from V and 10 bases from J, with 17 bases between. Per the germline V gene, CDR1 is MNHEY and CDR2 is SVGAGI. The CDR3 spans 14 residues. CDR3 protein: CASIPTWGGSPLHF. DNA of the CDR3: TGTGCCAGCATTCCCACCTGGGGGGGATCACCCCTCCACTTT.

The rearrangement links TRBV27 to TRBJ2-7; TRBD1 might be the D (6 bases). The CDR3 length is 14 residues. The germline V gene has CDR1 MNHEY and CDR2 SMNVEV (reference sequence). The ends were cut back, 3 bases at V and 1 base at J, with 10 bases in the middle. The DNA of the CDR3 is TGTGCCAGCAGTTTTCAGGGGCGATCCTACGAGCAGTACTTC. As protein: CASSFQGRSYEQYF.

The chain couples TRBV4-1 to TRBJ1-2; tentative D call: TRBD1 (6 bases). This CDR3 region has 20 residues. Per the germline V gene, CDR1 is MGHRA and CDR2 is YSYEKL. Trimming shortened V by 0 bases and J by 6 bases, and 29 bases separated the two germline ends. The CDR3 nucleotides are TGCGCCAGCAGCCAAGAAAAACTCCCGGGTGAGGTGGCGACAGGCGATGGCTACACCTTC. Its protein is CASSQEKLPGEVATGDGYTF.

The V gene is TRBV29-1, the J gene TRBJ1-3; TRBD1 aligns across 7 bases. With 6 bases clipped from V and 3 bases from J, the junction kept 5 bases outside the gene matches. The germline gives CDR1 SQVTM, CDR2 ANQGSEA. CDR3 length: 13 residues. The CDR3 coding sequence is TGCAGCGTCCGCGGACAGGATGGAAACACCATATATTTT. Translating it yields CSVRGQDGNTIYF.